This T cell receptor beta chain was captured by sequencing in a study of Graves' ophthalmopathy and Graves' hyperthyroidism. Using RNA transcripts, the TCR beta CDR3 regions were amplified. First-round RT-PCR with HTBI primers preceded a second-round multiplex PCR. TCRdb used MiXCR to reprocess the multiplex PCR reads, holding one entry per CDR3 protein. The profile shows about 480,000 distinct CDR3 sequences, around 15% of them singletons. The V gene end was trimmed by 0 bases and the J gene end by 6 bases; junction bases not matched to a gene: 10. The CDR3 sequence is 16 residues long. Germline CDR1 MNHEY, CDR2 SVGAGI.

The chain combines TRBV6-5 with TRBJ2-5, with 7 nucleotides matching TRBD2. The TCR originated in a woman younger than 45 with Graves' ophthalmopathy. Sequencing input: blood. CDR3: CASSYSWTRSLKTQYF. For the CDR3, the DNA is TGTGCCAGCAGTTACTCGTGGACTAGGAGTTTAAAGACCCAGTACTTC.